This entry describes one T cell receptor (beta chain). The antigen is undetermined. There are 15 residues in the CDR3. Trimming left V 0 bases short and J 4 bases short, with 13 bases between. CDR1 is DFQATT, CDR2 SNEGSKA, per germline (reference sequence). In building TCR beta libraries, iRepertoire HTBI primers were used together with Arm-PCR of CDR3 regions. TCRdb reprocessed the multiplex PCR reads with MiXCR, giving one entry per CDR3 protein. Here the sample spans 430,000 or so distinct CDR3 sequences, around 20% being singletons. Time point here: persistent/refractory GD, antithyroid drugs over 5 years with positive TRAb. TCR sequences were obtained from RNA taken from PBMCs. This sample was taken from a study of regulatory T cells in long-lasting Graves disease. At the level of the study: Patients met the persistent Graves' disease definition after over 5 years of antithyroid drugs with positive TSH receptor antibodies.

General observations from the study: The persistent group shared 3,000 or so public clonotypes, more than the roughly 970 shared by new patients. Analyses excluded thyroid tissue, covering peripheral blood alone. Persistent cases of Graves' showed reduced TCR diversity relative to newly diagnosed patients.

The receptor was derived from a female donor with Graves disease. The V call is TRBV20-1, the J call TRBJ2-1; D is perhaps TRBD2 (6 bases). The sample consisted of peripheral blood mononuclear cells (PBMCs), taken when the disease was refractory, from a patient treated with antithyroid drugs. The CDR3 region is CSARDPGLKYNEQFF. The CDR3 DNA reads TGCAGTGCTAGAGACCCGGGACTGAAATACAATGAGCAGTTCTTC.